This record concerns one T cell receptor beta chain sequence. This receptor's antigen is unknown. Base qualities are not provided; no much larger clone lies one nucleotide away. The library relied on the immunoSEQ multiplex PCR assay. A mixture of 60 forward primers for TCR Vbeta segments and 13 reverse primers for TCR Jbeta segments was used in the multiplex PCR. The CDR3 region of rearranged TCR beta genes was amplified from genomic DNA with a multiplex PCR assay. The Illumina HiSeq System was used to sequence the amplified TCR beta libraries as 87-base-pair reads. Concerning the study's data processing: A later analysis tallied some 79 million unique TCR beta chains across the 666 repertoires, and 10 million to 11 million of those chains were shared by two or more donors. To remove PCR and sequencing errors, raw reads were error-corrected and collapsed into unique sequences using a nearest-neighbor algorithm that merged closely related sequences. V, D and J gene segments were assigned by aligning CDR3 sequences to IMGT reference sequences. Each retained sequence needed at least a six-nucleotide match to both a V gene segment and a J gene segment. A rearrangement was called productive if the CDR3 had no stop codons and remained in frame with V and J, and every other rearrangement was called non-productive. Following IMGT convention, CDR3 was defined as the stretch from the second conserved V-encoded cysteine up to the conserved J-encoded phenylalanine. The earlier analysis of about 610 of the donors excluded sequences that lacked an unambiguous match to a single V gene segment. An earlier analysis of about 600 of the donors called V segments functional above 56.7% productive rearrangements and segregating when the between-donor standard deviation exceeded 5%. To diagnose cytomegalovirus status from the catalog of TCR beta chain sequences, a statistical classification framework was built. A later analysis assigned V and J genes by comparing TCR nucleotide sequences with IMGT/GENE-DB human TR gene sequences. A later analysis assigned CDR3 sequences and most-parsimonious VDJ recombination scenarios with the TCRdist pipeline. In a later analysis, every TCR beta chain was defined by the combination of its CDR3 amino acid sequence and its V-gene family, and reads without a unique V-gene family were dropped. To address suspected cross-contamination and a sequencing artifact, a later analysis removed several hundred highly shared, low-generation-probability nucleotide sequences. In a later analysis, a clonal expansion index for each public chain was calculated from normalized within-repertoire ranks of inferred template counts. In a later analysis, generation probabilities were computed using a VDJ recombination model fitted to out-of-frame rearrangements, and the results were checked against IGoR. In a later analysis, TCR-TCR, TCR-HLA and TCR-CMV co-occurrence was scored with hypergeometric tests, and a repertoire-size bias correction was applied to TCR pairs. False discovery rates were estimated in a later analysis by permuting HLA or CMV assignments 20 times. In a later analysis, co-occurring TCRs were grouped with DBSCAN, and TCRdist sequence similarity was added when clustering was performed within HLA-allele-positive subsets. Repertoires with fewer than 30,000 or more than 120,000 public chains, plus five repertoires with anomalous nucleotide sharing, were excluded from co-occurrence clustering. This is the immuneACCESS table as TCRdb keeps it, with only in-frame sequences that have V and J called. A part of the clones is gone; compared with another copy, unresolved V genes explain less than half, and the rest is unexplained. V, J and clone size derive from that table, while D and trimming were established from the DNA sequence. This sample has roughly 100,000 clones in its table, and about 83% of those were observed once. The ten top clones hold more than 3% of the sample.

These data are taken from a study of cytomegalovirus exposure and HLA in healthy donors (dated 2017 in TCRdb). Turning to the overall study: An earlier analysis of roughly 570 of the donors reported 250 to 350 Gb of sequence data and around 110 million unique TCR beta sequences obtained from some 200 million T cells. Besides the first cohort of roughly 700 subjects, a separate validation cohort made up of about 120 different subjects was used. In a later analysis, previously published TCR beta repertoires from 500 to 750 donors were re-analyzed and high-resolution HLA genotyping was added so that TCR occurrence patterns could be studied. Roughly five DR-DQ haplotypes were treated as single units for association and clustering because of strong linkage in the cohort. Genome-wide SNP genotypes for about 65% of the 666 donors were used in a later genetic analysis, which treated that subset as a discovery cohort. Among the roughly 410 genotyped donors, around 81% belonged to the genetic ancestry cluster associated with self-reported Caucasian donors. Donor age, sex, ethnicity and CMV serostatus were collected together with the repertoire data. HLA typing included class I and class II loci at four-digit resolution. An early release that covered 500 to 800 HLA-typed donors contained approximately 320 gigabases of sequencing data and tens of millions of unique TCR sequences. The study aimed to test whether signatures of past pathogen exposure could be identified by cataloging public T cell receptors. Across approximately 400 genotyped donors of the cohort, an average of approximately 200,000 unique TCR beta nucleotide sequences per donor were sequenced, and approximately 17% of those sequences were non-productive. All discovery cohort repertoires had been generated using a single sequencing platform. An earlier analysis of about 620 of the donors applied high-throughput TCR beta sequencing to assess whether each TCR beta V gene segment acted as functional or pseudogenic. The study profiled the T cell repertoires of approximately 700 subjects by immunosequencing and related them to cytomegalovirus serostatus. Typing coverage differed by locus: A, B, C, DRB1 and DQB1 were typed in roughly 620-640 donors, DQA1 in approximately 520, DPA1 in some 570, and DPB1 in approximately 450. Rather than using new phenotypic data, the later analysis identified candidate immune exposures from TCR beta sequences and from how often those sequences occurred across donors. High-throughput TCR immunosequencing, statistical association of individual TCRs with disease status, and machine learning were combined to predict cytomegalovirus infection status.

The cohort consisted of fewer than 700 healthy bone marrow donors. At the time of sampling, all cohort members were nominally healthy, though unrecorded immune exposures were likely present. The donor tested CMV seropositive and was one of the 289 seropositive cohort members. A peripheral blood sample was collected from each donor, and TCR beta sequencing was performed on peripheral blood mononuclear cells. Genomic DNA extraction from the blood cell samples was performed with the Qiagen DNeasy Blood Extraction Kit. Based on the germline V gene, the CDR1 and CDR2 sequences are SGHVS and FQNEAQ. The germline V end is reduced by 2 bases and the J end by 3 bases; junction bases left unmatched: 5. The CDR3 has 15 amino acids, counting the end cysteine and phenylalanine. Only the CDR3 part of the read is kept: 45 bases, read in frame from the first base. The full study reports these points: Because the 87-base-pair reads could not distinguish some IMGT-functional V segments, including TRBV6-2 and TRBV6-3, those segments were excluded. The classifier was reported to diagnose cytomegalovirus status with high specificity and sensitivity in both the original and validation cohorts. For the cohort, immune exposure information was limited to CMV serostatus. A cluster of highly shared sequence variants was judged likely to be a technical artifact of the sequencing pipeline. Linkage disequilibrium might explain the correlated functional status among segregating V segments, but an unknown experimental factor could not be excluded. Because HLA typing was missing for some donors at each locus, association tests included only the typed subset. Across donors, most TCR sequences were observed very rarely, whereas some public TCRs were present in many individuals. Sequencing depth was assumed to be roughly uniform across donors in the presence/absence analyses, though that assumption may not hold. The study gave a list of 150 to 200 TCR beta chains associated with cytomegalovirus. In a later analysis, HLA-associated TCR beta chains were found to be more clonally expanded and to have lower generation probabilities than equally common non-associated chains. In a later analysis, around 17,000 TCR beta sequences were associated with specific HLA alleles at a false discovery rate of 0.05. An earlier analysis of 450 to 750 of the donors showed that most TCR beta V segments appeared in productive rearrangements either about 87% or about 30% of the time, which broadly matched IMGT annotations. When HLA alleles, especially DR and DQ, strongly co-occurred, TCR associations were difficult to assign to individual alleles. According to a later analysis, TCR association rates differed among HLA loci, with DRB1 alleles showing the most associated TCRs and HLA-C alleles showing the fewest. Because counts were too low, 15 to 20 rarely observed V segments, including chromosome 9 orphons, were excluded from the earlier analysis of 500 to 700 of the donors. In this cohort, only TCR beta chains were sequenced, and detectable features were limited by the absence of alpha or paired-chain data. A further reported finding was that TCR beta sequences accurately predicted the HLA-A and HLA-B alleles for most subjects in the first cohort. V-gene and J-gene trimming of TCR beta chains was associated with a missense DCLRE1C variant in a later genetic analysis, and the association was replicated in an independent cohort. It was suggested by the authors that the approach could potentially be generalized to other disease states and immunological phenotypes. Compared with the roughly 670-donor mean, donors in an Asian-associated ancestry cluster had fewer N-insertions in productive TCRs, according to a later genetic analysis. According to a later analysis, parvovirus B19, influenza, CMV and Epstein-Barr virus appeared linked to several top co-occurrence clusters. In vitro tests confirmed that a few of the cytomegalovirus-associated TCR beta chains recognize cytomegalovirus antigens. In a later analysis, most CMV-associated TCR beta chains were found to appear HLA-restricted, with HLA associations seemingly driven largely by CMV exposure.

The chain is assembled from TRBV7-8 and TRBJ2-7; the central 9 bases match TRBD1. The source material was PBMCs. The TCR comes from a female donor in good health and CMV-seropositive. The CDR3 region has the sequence CASSLRTGDFYEQYF. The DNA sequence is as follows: TGTGCCAGCAGCTTAAGGACAGGGGATTTCTACGAGCAGTACTTC.